The following is a T cell receptor (beta chain) sequence with its context. The antigen is undetermined. This sample was included in a study of beta chain features in type 1 diabetes. Whole-study findings and limits: Shortening that was moderate but significant affected the TCRB CDR3s of Type 1 diabetes patients in all four CD4+ subsets.

Reverse transcription of all isolated RNA meant that expressed TCRB transcripts were sequenced. Some clones are missing from TCRdb's copy, which holds only in-frame ones; the method was immunoSEQ multiplex PCR. The sample consists of roughly 150,000 clones, roughly 60% of them appearing once. One heparinised blood draw averaging roughly 100 mL was given by each donor. In germline, CDR1 is SGHAT, CDR2 FQNNGV. The CDR3 consists of 15 residues. Trimming cost V 7 bases and J 9 bases; bases outside gene matches: 12. The origin of this receptor is a man aged 25-40 years with type 1 diabetes. This chain links TRBV11-2 with TRBJ2-1; 10 bases match TRBD2. Sequencing used naive CD4+ T cells from blood. CDR3 region: CASTDTGLALGEQFF. The CDR3 DNA is TGTGCCAGCACCGACACGGGACTAGCGTTAGGTGAGCAGTTCTTC.